This TCR beta chain is drawn from a study of blood T cell repertoires in COVID-19. The overall study: COVID-19 samples collected from the United States, Italy and Spain covered acute and convalescent phases. Sample material is recorded as cDNA or gDNA derived from T cells, B-cell-depleted T cells, or PBMCs.

Study processing details: Amplification from reference gene primers served as the basis for estimated nucleated cell counts. Here immunoSEQ multiplex PCR was the method, and the copy in TCRdb shows in-frame clones only, minus some. The V and J calls and the clone size are those of that table, but D and trimming were determined from the DNA. The sample holds roughly 230,000 clones; around 90% are singletons and the top ten take roughly 2%. Looked up from germline, CDR1 is SGDLS and CDR2 is YYNGEE. The CDR3 consists of 14 residues. With V trimmed by 2 bases and J by 8 bases, 8 bases remained unmatched. During active infection, Seattle patients enrolled and were then monitored through disease.

The chain joins TRBV9 to TRBJ1-2; TRBD1 aligns across 8 bases. The TCR originated in a woman between 55 and 75 years old with COVID-19, enrolled during active disease. Sequenced material: peripheral blood. Here the CDR3 DNA reads TGTGCCAGCAGCGTTCGATCAGGGGGCTGGGGCTACACCTTC. It translates to CASSVRSGGWGYTF.